This T cell receptor (beta chain) originates from a study of blood T cell repertoires in COVID-19. The data were produced by immunoSEQ multiplex PCR, yet TCRdb's version contains in-frame clones alone and is incomplete. The repertoire holds more than 150,000 clones, with 82% as singletons. Sequenced: PBMCs or T cells enriched from blood (not recorded which). This receptor was taken from a man aged 40-49 years who had recovered from COVID-19.

This chain's CDR3 is CASSEWTSGADTQYF. CDR3 DNA: TGTGCCAGCAGTGAATGGACTAGCGGGGCAGATACGCAGTATTTT. The chain employs TRBV2 and TRBJ2-3; 12 bases are a match to TRBD2. The trim removed 2 bases at V and 4 bases at J, leaving 1 base unmatched. CDR3 length: 15 residues. Germline V gene sequence: CDR1 SNHLY, CDR2 FYNNEI.